The T cell receptor beta chain under discussion was sequenced for a study of blood T cell repertoires in COVID-19. Study in general: PBMCs, B-cell-depleted T cells, or T cells provided the cDNA or gDNA that made up the material.

As processed by the authors: Reference gene primer amplification gave estimated nucleated cell counts. The repertoire was sequenced with immunoSEQ multiplex PCR; TCRdb's copy has only in-frame clones and lacks some. V, J and clone size derive from that table, while D and trimming were established from the DNA sequence. This table holds just under 80,000 clones, approximately 80% found once. Sequenced: peripheral blood. This TCR derives from a woman in her 70s with acute or convalescent COVID-19.

In DNA form, the CDR3 reads TGTGCCAGCACTGGACTAGCGTCCTCCACAGATACGCAGTATTTT. It is translated as CASTGLASSTDTQYF. This sequence joins TRBV4-2 and TRBJ2-3; 9 bases agree with TRBD2. The J segment lost 2 bases and the V segment lost 7 bases, leaving 7 bases of the junction unmatched. CDR1 is LGHNA, CDR2 YNFKEQ, per germline. The CDR3 runs 15 residues.